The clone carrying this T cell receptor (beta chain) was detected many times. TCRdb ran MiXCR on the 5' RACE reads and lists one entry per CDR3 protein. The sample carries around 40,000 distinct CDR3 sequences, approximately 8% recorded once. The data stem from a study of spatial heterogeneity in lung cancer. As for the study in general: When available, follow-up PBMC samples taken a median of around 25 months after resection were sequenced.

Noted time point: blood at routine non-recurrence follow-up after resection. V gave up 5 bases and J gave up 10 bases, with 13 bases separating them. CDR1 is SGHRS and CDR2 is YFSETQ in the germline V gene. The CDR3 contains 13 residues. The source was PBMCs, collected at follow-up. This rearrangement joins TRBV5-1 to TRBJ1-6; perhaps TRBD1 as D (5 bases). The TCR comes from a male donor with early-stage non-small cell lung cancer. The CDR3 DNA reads TGCGCCAGCAGAGGAACAGGCCAGTCACCCCTCCACTTT. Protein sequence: CASRGTGQSPLHF.